Below are 27 T cell receptor beta chains sequenced from a single sample in a study of OX40 agonist ivuxolimab in advanced cancers. Assay used: immunoSEQ multiplex PCR; TCRdb lists only in-frame clones, some missing. Here the sample spans roughly 60,000 clones, roughly 85% being singletons. Here the sequenced sample was CD4+ or CD8+ T cells sorted from blood, taken in a trial of the OX40 agonist ivuxolimab. The source is an adult with an advanced solid tumor such as melanoma, head and neck, liver or kidney cancer.

The chain combines TRBV13 with TRBJ1-6; D is possibly TRBD1 (5 bases). Trimming cost V 2 bases and J 7 bases, with 9 bases left between them. The CDR3 is 14 amino acids. Germline assignment: CDR1 PRHDT and CDR2 FYEKMQ (reference sequence). The CDR3, as DNA: TGTGCCAGCAGCTTAAGGGGAAGGAATTCACCCCTCCACTTT. Its protein product is CASSLRGRNSPLHF.

The sample holds a few counts of this clone. The chain employs TRBV7-9 and TRBJ1-5; D might be TRBD1 (6 bases). The CDR3 runs to 13 residues. The V end lost 9 bases, the J end lost 6 bases, and 15 bases lay between the germline ends. The germline CDR1 and CDR2 sequences are SEHNR and FQNEAQ (reference sequence). CDR3 nucleotide sequence: TGTGCCAGTAACCAGGGGTTCGGTCAGCCCCAGCATTTT. Encoded protein: CASNQGFGQPQHF.

This clone was counted once. This sequence joins TRBV7-9 and TRBJ2-7; tentatively, D is TRBD1 (6 bases). V dropped 3 bases and J dropped 7 bases, with 19 bases sitting between them. CDR3 length: 15 residues. Per germline, CDR1 SEHNR and CDR2 FQNEAQ (reference sequence). CDR3 sequence reads: CASSFHRVSVGEQYF. The CDR3 nucleotides read TGTGCCAGCAGCTTTCACAGGGTATCGGTGGGGGAGCAGTACTTC.

This clone was seen a handful of times. The V and J genes are TRBV29-1 and TRBJ2-7, with D perhaps matching TRBD2 (5 bases). Germline-derived CDR1 and CDR2 are SQVTM and ANQGSEA. The length of the CDR3 is 15 residues. V gave up 6 bases and J gave up 0 bases, with 18 bases separating them. CDR3 in DNA: TGCAGCGTGGGGTCTATAGCGCACTCCTCCTACGAGCAGTACTTC. Residues: CSVGSIAHSSYEQYF.

This chain connects TRBV27 to TRBJ2-1; D is unclear. CDR1 and CDR2 (germline): MNHEY, SMNVEV (reference sequence). Trimming took 3 bases from V and 7 from J, leaving 7 bases between them. The CDR3 has 12 residues. The DNA for the CDR3 is TGTGCCAGCAGTTTGAGGCGTAATGAGCAGTTCTTC. Residues: CASSLRRNEQFF.

The chain carries TRBV2 and TRBJ2-7; possible D gene TRBD2, 5 bases. The CDR3 contains 14 residues. Between the trimmed V and J ends, which lost 4 bases and 5 bases, there was a span of 15 bases. Germline V gives CDR1 SNHLY, CDR2 FYNNEI. This CDR3 reads CASSVTGIPNEQYF. The DNA of the CDR3 is TGTGCCAGCAGTGTCACCGGGATACCCAACGAGCAGTACTTC. Complete variable domain (other parts from reference TRBV2 and TRBJ2-7): EPEVTQTPSHQVTQMGQEVILRCVPISNHLYFYWYRQILGQKVEFLVSFYNNEISEKSEIFDDQFSVERPDGSNFTLKIRSTKLEDSAMYFCASSVTGIPNEQYFGPGTRLTVT.

This chain links TRBV6-6 with TRBJ2-7; D is unclear. The V gene lost 6 bases and the J gene lost 1 base, with 16 bases spanning the gap. This CDR3 is built from 15 residues. The germline gives CDR1 MNHNY, CDR2 SVGAGI (reference sequence). As DNA, the CDR3 is TGTGCCAGCAGCGCCGGCCCGCCGAGGTCCTACGAGCAGTACTTC. Protein product: CASSAGPPRSYEQYF.

The V and J genes are TRBV2 and TRBJ1-5, with 7 bases that match TRBD1. In germline, CDR1 is SNHLY, CDR2 FYNNEI. This CDR3 has 14 residues. V was pared by 5 bases and J by 3 bases, with 4 bases of the junction left unmatched. The CDR3, as DNA: TGTGCCAGCAGTTACGGACAGGCCAATCAGCCCCAGCATTTT. It codes for CASSYGQANQPQHF.

CDR3: CASSPTRLNEKLFF. CDR3 nucleotide sequence: TGTGCCAGCAGCCCAACGAGACTTAATGAAAAACTGTTTTTT. The chain joins TRBV27 to TRBJ1-4; no definite D call. Germline assignment: CDR1 MNHEY and CDR2 SMNVEV (reference sequence). V lost 6 bases and J lost 4, with 12 bases in between. This CDR3 is built from 14 residues.

This rearrangement joins TRBV5-1 to TRBJ1-2; weak D call: TRBD1 (5 bases). With 4 bases removed from V and 2 bases from J, the gap between germline ends came to 15 bases. The CDR3 is 15 amino acids. Germline V gene data show CDR1 as SGHRS and CDR2 as YFSETQ. The CDR3 nucleotides are TGCGCCAGCAGCGTAGTCGGGGGAGGCAACTATGGCTACACCTTC. Translating gives CASSVVGGGNYGYTF.

The V call is TRBV5-6, the J call TRBJ2-7; D may be TRBD1 (5 bases). In germline, CDR1 is SGHDT, CDR2 YYEEEE. The V gene lost 1 base and the J gene lost 2 bases, with 16 bases spanning the gap. The CDR3 spans 16 residues. The CDR3: CASSLLGWGSTYEQYF. The CDR3 bases are TGTGCCAGCAGCTTGTTAGGGTGGGGCTCAACCTACGAGCAGTACTTC. Supplemented by reference TRBV5-6 and TRBJ2-7, the full variable domain reads DAGVTQSPTHLIKTRGQQVTLRCSPKSGHDTVSWYQQALGQGPQFIFQYYEEEERQRGNFPDRFSGHQFPNYSSELNVNALLLGDSALYLCASSLLGWGSTYEQYFGPGTRLTVT.

This clone was recorded once. The chain has TRBV29-1 and TRBJ2-2, with a possible D match to TRBD2 (6 bases). Trimming took 6 bases from V and 6 from J, leaving 8 bases between them. Germline V gene lookup returns CDR1 SQVTM and CDR2 ANQGSEA. The CDR3 spans 11 residues. As DNA, the CDR3 is TGCAGCGTGCGGGACGCCGGGGAGCTGTTTTTT. As protein: CSVRDAGELFF.

The V call is TRBV7-3, the J call TRBJ2-7; maybe TRBD1 (5 bases). Per germline, CDR1 SGHTA and CDR2 FQGTGA. This CDR3 has 13 residues. The germline V and J ends were trimmed by 2 bases and 6 bases, with 11 bases remaining between them. CDR3 loop: CASSLGAYSEQYF. In DNA, the CDR3 is TGTGCCAGCAGCTTAGGGGCCTACAGCGAGCAGTACTTC.

The J gene is TRBJ2-6, the V gene TRBV9; tentative D call: TRBD1 (6 bases). This CDR3 region has 15 residues. V was shortened by 7 bases and J by 2 bases, with 13 bases between the two germline ends. The germline V gene encodes CDR1 SGDLS and CDR2 YYNGEE. CDR3 residues: CASGLQGAGANVLTF. CDR3 DNA sequence: TGTGCCAGCGGATTACAGGGCGCTGGGGCCAACGTCCTGACTTTC.

The V call is TRBV7-9, the J call TRBJ1-3; D is ambiguous. Trimming shortened V by 5 bases and J by 2 bases, and 10 bases separated the two germline ends. The CDR3 is 14 residues long. Germline V gene lookup returns CDR1 SEHNR and CDR2 FQNEAQ (reference sequence). The CDR3 nucleotides read TGTGCCAGCAGCCTTTTCCGGCCTGGAAACACCATATATTTT. Protein: CASSLFRPGNTIYF.

The chain uses TRBV2 and TRBJ2-7; 8 bases match TRBD1. The germline gives CDR1 SNHLY, CDR2 FYNNEI. V gave up 7 bases and J gave up 0 bases; unmatched junction bases: 2. This CDR3 is 13 amino acids long. The CDR3 coding sequence is TGTGCCAGCAAGACAGGGGCCTCCTACGAGCAGTACTTC. Protein: CASKTGASYEQYF.

This clone was seen only once. V and J are TRBV10-3 and TRBJ2-3; TRBD1 matches at 9 bases. V lost 6 bases, J lost 5 bases, and 3 bases stayed unmatched. Germline values: CDR1 ENHRY, CDR2 SYGVKD. The CDR3 runs 13 residues. CDR3 coding DNA: TGTGCCATCAGGGGACAGGGAGGAGATACGCAGTATTTT. Its translation is CAIRGQGGDTQYF.

Only one count was recorded for this clone. This chain uses TRBV4-1 with TRBJ2-3; D remains unclear. Germline-derived CDR1 and CDR2 are MGHRA and YSYEKL. The CDR3 is made up of 19 amino acids. V was shortened by 3 bases and J by 1 base, with 23 bases between the two germline ends. DNA for the CDR3: TGCGCCAGCAGCCATATGATCCCCCTCAGGATAGTGGGCACAGATACGCAGTATTTT. Encoded protein: CASSHMIPLRIVGTDTQYF.

This clone was recorded once. A read error is likely here: a far larger clone is one base away. The sample carries other DNA sequences with the same CDR3. The V call is TRBV6-5, the J call TRBJ1-3, with D maybe TRBD1 (6 bases). The CDR3 is 13 amino acids. Trimming shortened V by 4 bases and J by 4 bases, and 8 bases separated the two germline ends. CDR1 is MNHEY, CDR2 SVGAGI, per germline. CDR3 residues: CASSSGTGNTIYF. The CDR3 coding sequence is TGTGCCAGCAGTTCAGGGACAGGAAACACCATATATTTT.

The chain carries TRBV9 and TRBJ2-3, with D tentatively TRBD2 (5 bases). CDR3 length equals 15 residues. Germline CDR1 SGDLS, CDR2 YYNGEE. The germline V and J ends were trimmed by 7 bases and 0 bases, with 15 bases remaining between them. As DNA, the CDR3 is TGTGCCAGCGGGAGACTCGACTCTAGCACAGATACGCAGTATTTT. As protein: CASGRLDSSTDTQYF.

V usage is TRBV9 and J usage is TRBJ1-1; D not resolved. The germline CDR1 and CDR2 sequences are SGDLS and YYNGEE. The CDR3 is 13 amino acids. Trimming took off 2 bases at V and 2 bases at J, with 7 bases between the two ends. CDR3 loop: CASSVNSNTEAFF. In DNA, the CDR3 is TGTGCCAGCAGCGTGAACTCTAACACTGAAGCTTTCTTT.

V is TRBV18 and J is TRBJ2-5; D remains unclear. Germline lookup yields CDR1 KGHSH and CDR2 LQKENI. This CDR3 is 12 amino acids long. Trimming cost V 0 bases and J 3 bases, with 2 bases left between them. CDR3 coding DNA: TGTGCCAGCTCACCACCAGAAGAGACCCAGTACTTC. Its protein is CASSPPEETQYF.

The rearrangement links TRBV5-4 to TRBJ2-7, with TRBD1 as a possible D gene (6 bases). Trimming stripped 0 bases from V and 5 bases from J, with 15 bases between. The germline V gene encodes CDR1 SGHNT and CDR2 YYREEE (reference sequence). This CDR3 is 15 amino acids long. For the CDR3, the DNA is TGTGCCAGCAGCTTGGTGGCAGGGGAAGACCACGAGCAGTACTTC. Its protein product is CASSLVAGEDHEQYF.

This chain connects TRBV9 to TRBJ1-3; TRBD1 agrees at 8 bases. From germline, CDR1 is SGDLS and CDR2 YYNGEE. V trimming: 0 bases; J trimming: 2 bases; junction bases outside the gene matches: 4. The CDR3 runs to 16 residues. The CDR3 DNA reads as TGTGCCAGCAGCGTAGACCTGGACAGGGCTGGAAACACCATATATTTT. Residues: CASSVDLDRAGNTIYF.

J is TRBJ2-2 and V is TRBV5-1, with D perhaps matching TRBD1 or TRBD2 (5 bases each). The germline gives CDR1 SGHRS, CDR2 YFSETQ. The CDR3 sequence is 15 residues long. Deletions cut 4 bases from V and 5 bases from J, with 15 bases between. The CDR3 is CASSDTGAPTGELFF. The DNA of the CDR3 is TGCGCCAGCAGCGATACCGGGGCCCCGACCGGGGAGCTGTTTTTT.

This clone was picked up one time. This chain joins TRBV6-5 and TRBJ2-3, with 8 bases aligning to TRBD1. Germline V gives CDR1 MNHEY, CDR2 SVGAGI. This CDR3 has 15 residues. V shed 7 bases, J shed 1 base, and the junction held 7 bases outside the gene matches. Here the CDR3 DNA reads TGTGCCAGCACCCAGGGGGGACAGGGCACAGATACGCAGTATTTT. This sequence encodes CASTQGGQGTDTQYF.

The chain joins TRBV30 to TRBJ2-1; no definite D call. CDR1 and CDR2 (germline): GTSNPN, SVGIG (reference sequence). Trimming removed 2 bases at V and 4 bases at J, with 6 bases between. This CDR3 comprises 12 residues. The DNA of the CDR3 is TGTGCCTGGAGTTTAGAATACAATGAGCAGTTCTTC. Translation gives CAWSLEYNEQFF.